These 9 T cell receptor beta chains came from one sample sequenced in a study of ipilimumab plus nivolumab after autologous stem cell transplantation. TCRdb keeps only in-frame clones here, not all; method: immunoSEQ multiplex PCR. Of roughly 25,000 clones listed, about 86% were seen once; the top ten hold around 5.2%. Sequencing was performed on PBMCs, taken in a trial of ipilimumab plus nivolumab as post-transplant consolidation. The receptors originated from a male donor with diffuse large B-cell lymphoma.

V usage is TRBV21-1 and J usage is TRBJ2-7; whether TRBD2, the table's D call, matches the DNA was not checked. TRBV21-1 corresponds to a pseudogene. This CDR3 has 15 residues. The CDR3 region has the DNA TGTGCCAGCAGCCGAAGGAGAGCTCTCCCCTACGAGCAGTACTTC. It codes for CASSRRRALPYEQYF.

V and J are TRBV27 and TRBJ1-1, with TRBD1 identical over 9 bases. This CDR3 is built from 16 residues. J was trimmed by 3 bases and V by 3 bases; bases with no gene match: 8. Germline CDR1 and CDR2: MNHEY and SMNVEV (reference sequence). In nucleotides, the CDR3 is TGTGCCAGCAGTTTGCGGACAGGGGTTACCTACACTGAAGCTTTCTTT. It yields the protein CASSLRTGVTYTEAFF.

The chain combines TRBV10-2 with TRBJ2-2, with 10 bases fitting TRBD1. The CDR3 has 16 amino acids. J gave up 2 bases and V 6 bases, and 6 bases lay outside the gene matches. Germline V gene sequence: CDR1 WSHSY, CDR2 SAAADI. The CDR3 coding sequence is TGCGCCAGCAGGGGGACAGGGGCACTAAACACCGGGGAGCTGTTTTTT. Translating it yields CASRGTGALNTGELFF.

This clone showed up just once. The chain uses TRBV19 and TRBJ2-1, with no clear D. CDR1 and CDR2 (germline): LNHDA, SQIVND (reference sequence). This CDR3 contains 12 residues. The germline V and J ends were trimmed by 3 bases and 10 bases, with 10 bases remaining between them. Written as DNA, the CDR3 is TGTGCCAGTAGTATTATAGGCACGGAGCAGTTCTTC. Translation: CASSIIGTEQFF. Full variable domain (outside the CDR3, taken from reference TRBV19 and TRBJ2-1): DGGITQSPKYLFRKEGQNVTLSCEQNLNHDAMYWYRQDPGQGLRLIYYSQIVNDFQKGDIAEGYSVSREKKESFPLTVTSAQKNPTAFYLCASSIIGTEQFFGPGTRLTVL.

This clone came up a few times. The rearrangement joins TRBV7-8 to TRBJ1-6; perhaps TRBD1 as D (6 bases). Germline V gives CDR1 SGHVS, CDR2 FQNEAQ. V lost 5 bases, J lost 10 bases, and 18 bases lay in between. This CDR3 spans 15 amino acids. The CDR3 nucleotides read TGTGCCAGCAGCCCCACAGAAGGACAGCACTCACCCCTCCACTTT. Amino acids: CASSPTEGQHSPLHF.

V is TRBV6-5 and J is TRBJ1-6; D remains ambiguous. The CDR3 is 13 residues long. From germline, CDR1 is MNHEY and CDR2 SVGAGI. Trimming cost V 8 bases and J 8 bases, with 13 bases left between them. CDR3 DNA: TGTGCCAGCGGGCAAAAGGGTGATTCACCCCTCCACTTT. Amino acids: CASGQKGDSPLHF.

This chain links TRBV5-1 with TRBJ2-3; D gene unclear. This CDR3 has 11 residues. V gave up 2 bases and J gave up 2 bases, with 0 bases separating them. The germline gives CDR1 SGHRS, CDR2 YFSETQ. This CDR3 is CASSFTDTQYF. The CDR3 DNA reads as TGCGCCAGCAGCTTCACAGATACGCAGTATTTT.

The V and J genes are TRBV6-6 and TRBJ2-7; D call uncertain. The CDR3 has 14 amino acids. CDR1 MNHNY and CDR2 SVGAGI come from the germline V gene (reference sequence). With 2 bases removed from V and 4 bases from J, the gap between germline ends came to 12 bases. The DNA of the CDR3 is TGTGCCAGCAGTTACATGGGGATAGGTTACGAGCAGTACTTC. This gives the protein CASSYMGIGYEQYF.

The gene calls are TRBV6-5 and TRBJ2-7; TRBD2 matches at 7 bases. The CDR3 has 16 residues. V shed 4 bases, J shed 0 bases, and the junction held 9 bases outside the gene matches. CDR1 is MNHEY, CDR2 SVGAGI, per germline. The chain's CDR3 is CASSSWSGASSYEQYF. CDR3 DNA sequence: TGTGCCAGCAGTTCCTGGAGCGGGGCGAGCTCCTACGAGCAGTACTTC.